This TCR beta chain was observed in a study of shared clonotypes between healthy human individuals. Whole-study findings and limits: Generation of non-shared clonotypes was less probable than generation of clonotypes shared by all four donors.

Profiled with immunoSEQ multiplex PCR; TCRdb holds only in-frame clones, not every one. Of about 2.3 million clones listed, more than 80% are singletons. This clone was counted only a few times. No antigen is known for it. Sequences were obtained from naive CD4+ T cells from PBMCs. Subset specified: CD45RA+ positively selected. This clonotype originated in a man in his late teens or twenties in good health. Some clones in this sample may be carry-over from other donors' samples.

Here the CDR3 reads CASSAKRSETEAFF. The CDR3 DNA sequence: TGTGCCAGCAGTGCTAAACGGTCGGAGACTGAAGCTTTCTTT. J is TRBJ1-1 and V is TRBV2; the D is unclear. CDR1 and CDR2 from the germline V gene are SNHLY and FYNNEI. The V end was cut by 4 bases, the J end by 5 bases, with 14 bases between. CDR3 length equals 14 residues.